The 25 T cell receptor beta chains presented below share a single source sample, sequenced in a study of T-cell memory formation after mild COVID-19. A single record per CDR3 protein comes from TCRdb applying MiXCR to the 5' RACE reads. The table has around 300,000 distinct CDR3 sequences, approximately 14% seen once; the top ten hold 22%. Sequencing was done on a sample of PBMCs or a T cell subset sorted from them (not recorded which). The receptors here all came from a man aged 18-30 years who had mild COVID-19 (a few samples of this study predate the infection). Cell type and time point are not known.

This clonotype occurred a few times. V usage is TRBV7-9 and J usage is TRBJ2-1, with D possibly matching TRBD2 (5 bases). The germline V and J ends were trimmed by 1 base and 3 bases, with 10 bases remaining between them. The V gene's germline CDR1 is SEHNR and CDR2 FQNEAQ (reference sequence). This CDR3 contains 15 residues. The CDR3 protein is CASSLGAAGYNEQFF. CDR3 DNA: TGTGCCAGCAGCTTAGGTGCTGCGGGCTACAATGAGCAGTTCTTC.

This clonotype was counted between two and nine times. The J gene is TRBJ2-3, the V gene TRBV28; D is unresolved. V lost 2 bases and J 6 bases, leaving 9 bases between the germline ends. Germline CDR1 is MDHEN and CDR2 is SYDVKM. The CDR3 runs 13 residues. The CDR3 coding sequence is TGTGCCAGCAGTTTAACCCCGGGCGATACGCAGTATTTT. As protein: CASSLTPGDTQYF.

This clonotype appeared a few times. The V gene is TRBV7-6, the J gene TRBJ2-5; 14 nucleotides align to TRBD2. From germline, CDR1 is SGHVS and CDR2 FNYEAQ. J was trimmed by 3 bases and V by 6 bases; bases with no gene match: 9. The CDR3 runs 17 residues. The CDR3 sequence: CASSPGLAGDSEETQYF. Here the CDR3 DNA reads TGTGCCAGCAGTCCGGGACTAGCGGGAGATTCAGAAGAGACCCAGTACTTC.

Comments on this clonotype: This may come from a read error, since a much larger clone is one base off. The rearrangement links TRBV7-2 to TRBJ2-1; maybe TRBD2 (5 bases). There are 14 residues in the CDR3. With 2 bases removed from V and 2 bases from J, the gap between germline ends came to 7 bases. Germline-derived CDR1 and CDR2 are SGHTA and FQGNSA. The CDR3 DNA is TGTGCCAGCAGCTTACCGGGGACCTACAATGAGCAGTTCTTC. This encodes CASSLPGTYNEQFF.

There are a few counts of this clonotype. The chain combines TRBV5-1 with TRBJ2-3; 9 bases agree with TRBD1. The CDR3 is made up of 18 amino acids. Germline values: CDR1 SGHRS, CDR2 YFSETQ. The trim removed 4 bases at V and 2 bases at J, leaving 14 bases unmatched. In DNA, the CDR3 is TGCGCCAGCAGCGCGACCGGGACAGGGATACTAAACACAGATACGCAGTATTTT. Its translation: CASSATGTGILNTDTQYF. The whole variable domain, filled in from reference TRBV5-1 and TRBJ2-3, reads KAGVTQTPRYLIKTRGQQVTLSCSPISGHRSVSWYQQTPGQGLQFLFEYFSETQRNKGNFPGRFSGRQFSNSRSEMNVSTLELGDSALYLCASSATGTGILNTDTQYFGPGTRLTVL.

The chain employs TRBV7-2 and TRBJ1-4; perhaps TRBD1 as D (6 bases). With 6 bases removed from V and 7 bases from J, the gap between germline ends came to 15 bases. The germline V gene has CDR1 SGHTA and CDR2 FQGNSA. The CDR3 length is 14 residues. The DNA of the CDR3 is TGTGCCAGCAGGCGGCGGGGGGCTGGTGAAAAACTGTTTTTT. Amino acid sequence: CASRRRGAGEKLFF.

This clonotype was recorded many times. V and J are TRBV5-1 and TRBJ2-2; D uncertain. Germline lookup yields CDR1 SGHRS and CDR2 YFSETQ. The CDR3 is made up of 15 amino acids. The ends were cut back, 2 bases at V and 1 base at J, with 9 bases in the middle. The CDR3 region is CASSFLQLNTGELFF. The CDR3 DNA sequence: TGCGCCAGCAGCTTTCTACAGTTGAACACCGGGGAGCTGTTTTTT.

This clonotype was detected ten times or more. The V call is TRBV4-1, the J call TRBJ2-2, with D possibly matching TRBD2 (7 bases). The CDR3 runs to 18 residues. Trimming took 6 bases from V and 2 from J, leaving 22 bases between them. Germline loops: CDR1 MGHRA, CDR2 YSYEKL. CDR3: CASSLRQRGGLNTGELFF. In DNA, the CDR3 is TGCGCCAGCAGTCTACGACAAAGGGGGGGACTAAACACCGGGGAGCTGTTTTTT.

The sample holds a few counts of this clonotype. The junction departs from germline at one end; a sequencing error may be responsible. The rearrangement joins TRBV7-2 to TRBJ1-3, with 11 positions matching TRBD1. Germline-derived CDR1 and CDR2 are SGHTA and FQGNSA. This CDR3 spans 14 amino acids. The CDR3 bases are TGTGCCAGCAGCTTAGACTGGACAGGGGGCTTTCTGGATTTT. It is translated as CASSLDWTGGFLDF.

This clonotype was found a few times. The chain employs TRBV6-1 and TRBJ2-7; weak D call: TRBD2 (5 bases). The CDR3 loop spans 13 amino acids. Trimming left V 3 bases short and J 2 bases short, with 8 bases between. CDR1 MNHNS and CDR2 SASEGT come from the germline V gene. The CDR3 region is CASSEAAAYEQYV. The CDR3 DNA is TGTGCCAGCAGTGAGGCAGCGGCCTACGAGCAGTACGTC.

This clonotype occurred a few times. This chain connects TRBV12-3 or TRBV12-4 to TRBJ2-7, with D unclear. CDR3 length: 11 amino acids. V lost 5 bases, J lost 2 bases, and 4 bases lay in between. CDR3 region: CASSKTYEQYF. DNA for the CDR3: TGTGCCAGCAGTAAGACCTACGAGCAGTACTTC.

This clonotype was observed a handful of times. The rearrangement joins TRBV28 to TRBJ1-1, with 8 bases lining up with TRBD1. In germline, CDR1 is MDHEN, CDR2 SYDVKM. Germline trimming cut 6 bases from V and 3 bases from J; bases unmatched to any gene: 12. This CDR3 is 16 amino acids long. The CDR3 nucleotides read TGTGCCAGCAGCTCCCAATCCCAGGGGGCGGACACTGAAGCTTTCTTT. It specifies CASSSQSQGADTEAFF.

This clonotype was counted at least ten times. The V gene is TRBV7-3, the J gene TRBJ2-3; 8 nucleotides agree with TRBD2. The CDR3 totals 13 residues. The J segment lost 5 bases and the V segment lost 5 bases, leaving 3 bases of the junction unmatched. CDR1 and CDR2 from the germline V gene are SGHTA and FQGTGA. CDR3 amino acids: CASSVGGGDTQYF. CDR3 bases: TGTGCCAGCAGCGTCGGGGGGGGAGATACGCAGTATTTT.

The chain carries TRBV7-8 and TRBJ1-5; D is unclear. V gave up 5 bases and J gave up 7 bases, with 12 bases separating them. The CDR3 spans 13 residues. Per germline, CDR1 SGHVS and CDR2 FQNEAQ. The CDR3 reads CASSAELGQPQHF. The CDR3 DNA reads TGTGCCAGCAGCGCGGAACTGGGACAGCCCCAGCATTTT.

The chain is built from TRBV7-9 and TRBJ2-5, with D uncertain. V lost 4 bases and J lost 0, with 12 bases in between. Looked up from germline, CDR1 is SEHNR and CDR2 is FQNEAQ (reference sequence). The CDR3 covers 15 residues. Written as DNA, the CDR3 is TGTGCCAGCAGCTCCCCTCTGGGGTACCAAGAGACCCAGTACTTC. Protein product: CASSSPLGYQETQYF.

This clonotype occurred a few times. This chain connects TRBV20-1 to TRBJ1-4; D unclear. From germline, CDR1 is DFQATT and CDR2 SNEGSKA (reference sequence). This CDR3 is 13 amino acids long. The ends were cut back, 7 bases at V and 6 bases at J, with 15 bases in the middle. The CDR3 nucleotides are TGCAGTGTCCCGCGGCAGTTGGATGAAAAACTGTTTTTT. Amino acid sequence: CSVPRQLDEKLFF.

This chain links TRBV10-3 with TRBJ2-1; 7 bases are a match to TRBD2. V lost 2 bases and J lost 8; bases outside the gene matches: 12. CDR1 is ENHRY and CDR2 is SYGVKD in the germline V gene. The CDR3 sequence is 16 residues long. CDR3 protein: CAISEPMAGDSDEQFF. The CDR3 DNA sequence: TGTGCCATCAGTGAGCCGATGGCGGGAGATAGTGATGAGCAGTTCTTC.

Here the CDR3 reads CASSGSGTGVRNTGELFF. The DNA for the CDR3 is TGTGCCAGCAGCGGAAGCGGGACAGGGGTCCGGAACACCGGGGAGCTGTTTTTT. The rearrangement joins TRBV9 to TRBJ2-2; 10 bases line up with TRBD1. V gave up 3 bases and J gave up 1 base; unmatched junction bases: 9. The CDR3 totals 18 residues. Germline values: CDR1 SGDLS, CDR2 YYNGEE.

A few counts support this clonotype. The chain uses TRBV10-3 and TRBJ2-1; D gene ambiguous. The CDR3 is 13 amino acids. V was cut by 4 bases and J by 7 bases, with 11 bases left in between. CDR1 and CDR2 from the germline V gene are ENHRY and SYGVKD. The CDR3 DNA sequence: TGTGCCATCAGTGCCGATTCTGGGAATGAGCAGTTCTTC. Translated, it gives CAISADSGNEQFF.

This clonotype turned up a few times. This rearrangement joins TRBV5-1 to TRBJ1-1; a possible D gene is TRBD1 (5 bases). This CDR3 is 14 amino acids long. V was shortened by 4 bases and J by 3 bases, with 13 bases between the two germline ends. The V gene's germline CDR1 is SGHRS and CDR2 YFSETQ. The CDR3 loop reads CASSTGPGHTEAFF. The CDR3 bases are TGCGCCAGCAGCACGGGACCGGGTCACACTGAAGCTTTCTTT.

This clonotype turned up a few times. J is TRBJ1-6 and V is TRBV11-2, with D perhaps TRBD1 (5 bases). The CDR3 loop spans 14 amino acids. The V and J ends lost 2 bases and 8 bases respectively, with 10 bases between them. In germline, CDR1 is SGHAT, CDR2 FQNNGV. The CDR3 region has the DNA TGTGCCAGCAGCTTAAAGGGAGGGGATTCACCCCTCCACTTT. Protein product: CASSLKGGDSPLHF.

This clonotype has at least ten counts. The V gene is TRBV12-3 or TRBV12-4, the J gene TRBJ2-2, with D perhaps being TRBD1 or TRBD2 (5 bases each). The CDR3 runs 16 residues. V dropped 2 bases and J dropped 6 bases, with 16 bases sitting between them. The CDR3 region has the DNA TGTGCCAGCAGTTTACTTGGGGGAGATGTCTCCGGGGAGCTGTTTTTT. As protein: CASSLLGGDVSGELFF.

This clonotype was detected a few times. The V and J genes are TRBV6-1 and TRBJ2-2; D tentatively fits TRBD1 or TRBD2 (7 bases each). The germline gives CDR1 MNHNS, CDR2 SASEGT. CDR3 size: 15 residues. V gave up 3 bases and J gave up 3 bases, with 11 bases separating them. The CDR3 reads CASSDQGGYTGELFF. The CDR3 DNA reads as TGTGCCAGCAGTGACCAGGGGGGGTACACCGGGGAGCTGTTTTTT.

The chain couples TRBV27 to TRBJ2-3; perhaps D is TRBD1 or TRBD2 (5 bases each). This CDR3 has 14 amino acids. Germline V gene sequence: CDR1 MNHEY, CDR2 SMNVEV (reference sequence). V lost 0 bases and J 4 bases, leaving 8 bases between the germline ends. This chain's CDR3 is CASSLSGRADTQYF. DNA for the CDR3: TGTGCCAGCAGTTTATCGGGGCGGGCAGATACGCAGTATTTT.

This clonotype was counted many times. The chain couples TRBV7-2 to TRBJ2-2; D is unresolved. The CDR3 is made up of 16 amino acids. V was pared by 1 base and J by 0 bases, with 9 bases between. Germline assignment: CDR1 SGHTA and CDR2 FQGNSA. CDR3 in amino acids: CASSLVEYANTGELFF. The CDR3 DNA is TGTGCCAGCAGCTTAGTGGAATACGCGAACACCGGGGAGCTGTTTTTT.